The clone carrying this T cell receptor beta chain was observed a few times. TCRdb's copy holds only in-frame clones and misses some; the assay was immunoSEQ multiplex PCR. The data contain about 78,000 clones, about nine tenths of them seen just once; the ten biggest clones take up roughly 0.25%. The CDR3 length is 14 residues. The V segment lost 6 bases and the J segment 7 bases; nucleotides outside the gene matches: 4. Per the germline V gene, CDR1 is SNHLY and CDR2 is FYNNEI. The data are from a study of OX40 agonist ivuxolimab in advanced cancers. The specimen was CD4+ or CD8+ T cells sorted from blood, collected in a trial of the OX40 agonist ivuxolimab. The chain couples TRBV2 to TRBJ2-1; the match to TRBD2 covers 12 bases. The receptor was isolated from an adult with an advanced solid tumor such as melanoma, head and neck, liver or kidney cancer. The CDR3 nucleotides read TGTGCCAGCAGGGGACTAGCGGGCTGGAATGAGCAGTTCTTC. Encoded protein: CASRGLAGWNEQFF.